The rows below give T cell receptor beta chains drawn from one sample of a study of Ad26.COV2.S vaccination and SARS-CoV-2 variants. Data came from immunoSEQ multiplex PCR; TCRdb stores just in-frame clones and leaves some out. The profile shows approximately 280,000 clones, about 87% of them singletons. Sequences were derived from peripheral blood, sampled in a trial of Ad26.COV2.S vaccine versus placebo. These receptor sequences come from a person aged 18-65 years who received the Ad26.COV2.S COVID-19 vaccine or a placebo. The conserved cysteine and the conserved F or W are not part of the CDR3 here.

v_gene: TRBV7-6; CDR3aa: ASSLGPILSNYGYT
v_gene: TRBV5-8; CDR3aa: ASSLLGQGVETQY
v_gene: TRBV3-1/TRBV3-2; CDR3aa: ASSSRTGAEAF
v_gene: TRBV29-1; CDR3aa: STRTAASTDTQY
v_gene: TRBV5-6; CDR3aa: ASSLLGTGVGNTIY
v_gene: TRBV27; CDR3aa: ASSTLRTDTQY
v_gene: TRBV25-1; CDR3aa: ASSEGGGWADTQY
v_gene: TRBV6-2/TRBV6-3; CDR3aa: ASSYARQENSPLH
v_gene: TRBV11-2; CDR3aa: ASSTTSGSTDTQY
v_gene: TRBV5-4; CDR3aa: ASSRQGADEQY
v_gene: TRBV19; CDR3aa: ASSIGGGQVKNTEAF
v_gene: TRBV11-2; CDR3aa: ASSLVYEQY
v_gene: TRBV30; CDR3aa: AWSVTSENNEQF
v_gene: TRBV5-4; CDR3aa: ASSLGAGLNTGELF
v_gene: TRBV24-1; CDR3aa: ATSEFEGMNQPQH
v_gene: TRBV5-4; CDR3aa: ASSLGGGGYTSPLH
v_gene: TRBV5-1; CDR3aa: ASSFRAEGPDEQY
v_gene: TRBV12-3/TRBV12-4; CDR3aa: ASSSMNSPLH
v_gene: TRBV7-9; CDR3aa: ASSLDGAFYQPQH
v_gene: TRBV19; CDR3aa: ASRTGGTEAF
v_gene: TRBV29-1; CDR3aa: SVFSSGTSYGYT
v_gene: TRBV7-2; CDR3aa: ASSARTSGGEQY
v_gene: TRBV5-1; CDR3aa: ASSLGGLGSYNEQF
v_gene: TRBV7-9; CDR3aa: ASSLARETGGTDTQY
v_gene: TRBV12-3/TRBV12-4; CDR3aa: ASSEAGGQPQH
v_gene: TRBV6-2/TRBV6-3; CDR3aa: ASSTWDRGSYEQY
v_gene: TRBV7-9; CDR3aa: ASSLKGNAYEQY
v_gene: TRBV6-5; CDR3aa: ASSYSHTWDAGYT
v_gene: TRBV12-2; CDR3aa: ASRGPGPLADYSYNEQF
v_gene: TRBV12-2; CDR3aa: ASRFPYEQY
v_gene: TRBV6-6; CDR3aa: ASSYSTGAYEQY
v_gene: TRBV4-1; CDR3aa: ASSSQGAYGYT
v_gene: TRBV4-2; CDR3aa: ASSQVTGTTEAF
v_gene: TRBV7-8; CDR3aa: ASSLDWDNSPLH
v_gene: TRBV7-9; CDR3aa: ASSLAGQGNSPLH
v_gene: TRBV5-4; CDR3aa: ASTGTHYNEQF
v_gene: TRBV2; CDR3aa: ASIEQARRGEKLF
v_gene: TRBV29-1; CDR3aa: SVGFFPETQY
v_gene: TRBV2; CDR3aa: ASGGVGKDEQF
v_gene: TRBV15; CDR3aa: ATSRDGAGYTDTQY
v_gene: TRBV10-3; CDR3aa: AIAGRDTEAF
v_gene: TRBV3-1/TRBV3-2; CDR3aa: ASSPGEGCSPLH
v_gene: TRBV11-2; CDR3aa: ASSPTGNEQF
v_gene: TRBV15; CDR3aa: ATSKTRLDSTDTQY
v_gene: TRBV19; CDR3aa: ASTGDVRGRTTGELF
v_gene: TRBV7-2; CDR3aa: ASSLVDGSGEQF
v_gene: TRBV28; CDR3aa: ASSEGQGGNQPQH
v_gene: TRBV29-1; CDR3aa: SVEARRYGYT
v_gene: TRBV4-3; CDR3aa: ASSQDGGNYGYT
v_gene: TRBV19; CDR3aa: ASSTLPGQGSYEQY
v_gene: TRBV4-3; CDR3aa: ASSQDRGQPQH
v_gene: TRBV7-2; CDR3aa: ASSPGVLGELF